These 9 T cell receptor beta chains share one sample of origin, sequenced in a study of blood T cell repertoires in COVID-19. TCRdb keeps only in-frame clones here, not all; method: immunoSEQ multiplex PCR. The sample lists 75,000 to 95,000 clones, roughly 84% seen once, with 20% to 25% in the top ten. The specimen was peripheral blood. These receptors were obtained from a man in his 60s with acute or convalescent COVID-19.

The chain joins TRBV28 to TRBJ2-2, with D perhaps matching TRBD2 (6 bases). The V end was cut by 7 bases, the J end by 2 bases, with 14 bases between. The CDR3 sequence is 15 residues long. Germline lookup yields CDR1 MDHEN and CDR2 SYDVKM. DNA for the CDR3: TGTGCCAGCACCTCGGGACTCACCAACACCGGGGAGCTGTTTTTT. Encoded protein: CASTSGLTNTGELFF.

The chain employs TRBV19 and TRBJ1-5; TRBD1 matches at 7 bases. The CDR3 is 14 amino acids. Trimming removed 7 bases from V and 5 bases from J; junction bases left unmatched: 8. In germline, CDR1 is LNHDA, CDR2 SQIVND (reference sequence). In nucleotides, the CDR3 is TGTGCCAGTACTCGGGGACAGCGGTATCAGCCCCAGCATTTT. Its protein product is CASTRGQRYQPQHF. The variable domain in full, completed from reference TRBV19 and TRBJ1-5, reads DGGITQSPKYLFRKEGQNVTLSCEQNLNHDAMYWYRQDPGQGLRLIYYSQIVNDFQKGDIAEGYSVSREKKESFPLTVTSAQKNPTAFYLCASTRGQRYQPQHFGDGTRLSIL.

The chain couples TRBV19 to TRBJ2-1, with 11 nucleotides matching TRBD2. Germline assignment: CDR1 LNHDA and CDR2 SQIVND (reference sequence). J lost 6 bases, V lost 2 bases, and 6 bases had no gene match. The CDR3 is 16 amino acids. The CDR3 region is CASSIPSGGSINEQFF. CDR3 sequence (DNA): TGTGCCAGTAGTATACCTAGCGGGGGGAGTATCAATGAGCAGTTCTTC.

Here the CDR3 DNA reads TGCGCCAGCAGCCAGTCCCAGAGGGGGACTAGCGTCCATGAGCAGTTCTTC. Its translation: CASSQSQRGTSVHEQFF. This chain connects TRBV4-1 to TRBJ2-1; the match to TRBD2 covers 10 bases. Unmatched junction bases numbered 13, after V lost 3 bases and J lost 8 bases. There are 17 residues in the CDR3. CDR1 is MGHRA, CDR2 YSYEKL, per germline.

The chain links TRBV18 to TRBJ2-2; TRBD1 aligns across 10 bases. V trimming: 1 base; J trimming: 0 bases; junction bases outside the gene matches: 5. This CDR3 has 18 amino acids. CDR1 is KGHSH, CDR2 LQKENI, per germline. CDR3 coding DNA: TGTGCCAGCTCACCACGGACAGGGGGGCCCGCGAACACCGGGGAGCTGTTTTTT. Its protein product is CASSPRTGGPANTGELFF.

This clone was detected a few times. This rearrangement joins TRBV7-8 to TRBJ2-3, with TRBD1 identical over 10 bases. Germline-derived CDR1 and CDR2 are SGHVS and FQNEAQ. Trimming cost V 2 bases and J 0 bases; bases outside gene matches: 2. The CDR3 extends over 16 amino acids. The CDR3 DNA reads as TGTGCCAGCAGCTTAAGGGACAGGGGTAGCACAGATACGCAGTATTTT. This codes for CASSLRDRGSTDTQYF.

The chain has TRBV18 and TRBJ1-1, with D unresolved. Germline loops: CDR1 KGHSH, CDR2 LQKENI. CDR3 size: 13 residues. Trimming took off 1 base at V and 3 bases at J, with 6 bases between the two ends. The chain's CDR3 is CASSPRGDTEAFF. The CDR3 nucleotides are TGTGCCAGCTCACCACGGGGAGACACTGAAGCTTTCTTT.

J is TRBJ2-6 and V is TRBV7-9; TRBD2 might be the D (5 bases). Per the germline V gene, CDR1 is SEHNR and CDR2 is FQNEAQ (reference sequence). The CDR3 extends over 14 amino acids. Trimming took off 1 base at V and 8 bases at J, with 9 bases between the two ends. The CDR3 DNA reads TGTGCCAGCAGCTTAGGCAGCGGTCCCAACGTCCTGACTTTC. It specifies CASSLGSGPNVLTF.

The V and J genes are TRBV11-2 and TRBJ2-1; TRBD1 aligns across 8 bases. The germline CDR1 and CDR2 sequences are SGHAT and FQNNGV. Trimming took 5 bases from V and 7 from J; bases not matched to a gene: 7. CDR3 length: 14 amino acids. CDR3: CASSADRVGNEQFF. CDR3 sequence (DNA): TGTGCCAGCAGCGCGGACAGGGTCGGGAATGAGCAGTTCTTC.